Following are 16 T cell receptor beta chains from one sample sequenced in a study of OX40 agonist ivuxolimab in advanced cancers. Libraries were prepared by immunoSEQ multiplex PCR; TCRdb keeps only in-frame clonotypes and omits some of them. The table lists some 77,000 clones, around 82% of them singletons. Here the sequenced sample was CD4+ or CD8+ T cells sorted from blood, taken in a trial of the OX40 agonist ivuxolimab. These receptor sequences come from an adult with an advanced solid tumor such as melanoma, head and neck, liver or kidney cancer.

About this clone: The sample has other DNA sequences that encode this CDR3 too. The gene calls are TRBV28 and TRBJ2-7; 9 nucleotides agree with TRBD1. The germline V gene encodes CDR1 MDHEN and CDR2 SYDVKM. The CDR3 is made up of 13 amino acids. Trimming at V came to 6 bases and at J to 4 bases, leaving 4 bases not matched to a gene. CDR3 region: CASRGTGRYEQYF. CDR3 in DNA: TGTGCCAGCAGGGGGACAGGGCGGTACGAGCAGTACTTC.

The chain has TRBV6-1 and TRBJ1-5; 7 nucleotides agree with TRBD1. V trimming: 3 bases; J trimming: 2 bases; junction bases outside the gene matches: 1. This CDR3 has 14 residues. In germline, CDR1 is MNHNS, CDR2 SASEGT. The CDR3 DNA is TGTGCCAGCAGTGATACAGGGGGCAATCAGCCCCAGCATTTT. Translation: CASSDTGGNQPQHF.

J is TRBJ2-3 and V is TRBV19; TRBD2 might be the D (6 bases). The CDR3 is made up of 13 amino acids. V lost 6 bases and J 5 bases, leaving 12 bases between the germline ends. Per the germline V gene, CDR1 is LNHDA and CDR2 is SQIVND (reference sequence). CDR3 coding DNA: TGTGCCAGTAGCGGGAGAGGTGGAGATACGCAGTATTTT. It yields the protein CASSGRGGDTQYF.

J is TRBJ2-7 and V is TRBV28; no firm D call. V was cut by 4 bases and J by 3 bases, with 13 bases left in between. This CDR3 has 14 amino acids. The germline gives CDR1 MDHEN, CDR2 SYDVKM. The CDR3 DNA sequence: TGTGCCAGCAGTTCTTCAGTGATGGTCTACGAGCAGTACTTC. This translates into CASSSSVMVYEQYF.

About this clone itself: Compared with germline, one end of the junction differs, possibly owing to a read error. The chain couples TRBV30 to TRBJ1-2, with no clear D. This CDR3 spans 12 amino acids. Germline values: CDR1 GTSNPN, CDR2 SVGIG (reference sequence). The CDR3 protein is CAWSVSSLTQIF. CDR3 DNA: TGTGCCTGGAGTGTATCATCCCTTACCCAAATCTTC.

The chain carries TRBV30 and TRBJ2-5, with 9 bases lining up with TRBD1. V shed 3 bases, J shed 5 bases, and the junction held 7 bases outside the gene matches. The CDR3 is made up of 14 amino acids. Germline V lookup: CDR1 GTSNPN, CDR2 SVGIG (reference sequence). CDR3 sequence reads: CAWSPGQGRETQYF. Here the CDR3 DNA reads TGTGCCTGGAGCCCGGGACAGGGTAGGGAGACCCAGTACTTC.

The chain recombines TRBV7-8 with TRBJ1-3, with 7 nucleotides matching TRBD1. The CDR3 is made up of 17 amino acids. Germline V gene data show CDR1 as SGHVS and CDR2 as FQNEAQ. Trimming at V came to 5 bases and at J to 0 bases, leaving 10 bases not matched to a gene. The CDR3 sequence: CASSPRDRSSSGNTIYF. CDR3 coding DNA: TGTGCCAGCAGCCCCCGGGACAGATCGAGCTCTGGAAACACCATATATTTT. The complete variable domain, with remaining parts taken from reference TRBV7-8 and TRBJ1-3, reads GAGVSQSPRYKVAKRGQDVALRCDPISGHVSLFWYQQALGQGPEFLTYFQNEAQLDKSGLPSDRFFAERPEGSVSTLKIQRTQQEDSAVYLCASSPRDRSSSGNTIYFGEGSWLTVV.

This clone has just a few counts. The DNA of the CDR3 is TGTGCCAGCAGTGCCTCTAGCGGGGGCACCCTTACGCAGTATTTT. Amino acids: CASSASSGGTLTQYF. J is TRBJ2-3 and V is TRBV9, with 10 bases matching TRBD2. The trim removed 5 bases at V and 8 bases at J, leaving 11 bases unmatched. The CDR3 consists of 15 residues. Germline values: CDR1 SGDLS, CDR2 YYNGEE.

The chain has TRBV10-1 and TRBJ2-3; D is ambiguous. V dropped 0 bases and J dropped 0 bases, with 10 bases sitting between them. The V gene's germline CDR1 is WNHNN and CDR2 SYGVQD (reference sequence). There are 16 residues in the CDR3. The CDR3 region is CASSESGITSTDTQYF. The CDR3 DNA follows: TGCGCCAGCAGTGAGTCGGGAATTACTAGCACAGATACGCAGTATTTT.

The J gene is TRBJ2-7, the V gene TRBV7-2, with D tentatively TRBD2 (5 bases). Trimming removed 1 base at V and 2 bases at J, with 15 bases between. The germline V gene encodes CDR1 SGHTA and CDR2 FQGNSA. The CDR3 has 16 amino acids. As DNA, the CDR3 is TGTGCCAGCAGCTTAGTCGTTAGCCTAGCCCCCTACGAGCAGTACTTC. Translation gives CASSLVVSLAPYEQYF.

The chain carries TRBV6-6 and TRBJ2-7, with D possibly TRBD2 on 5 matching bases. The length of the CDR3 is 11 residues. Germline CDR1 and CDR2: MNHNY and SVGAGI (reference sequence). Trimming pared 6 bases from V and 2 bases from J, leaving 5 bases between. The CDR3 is CASRRAYEQYF. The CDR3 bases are TGTGCCAGCAGGCGGGCCTACGAGCAGTACTTC.

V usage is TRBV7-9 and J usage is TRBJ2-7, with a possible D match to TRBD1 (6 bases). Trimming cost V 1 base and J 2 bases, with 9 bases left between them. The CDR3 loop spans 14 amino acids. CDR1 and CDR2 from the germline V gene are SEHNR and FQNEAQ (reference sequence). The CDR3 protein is CASSLGTVPYEQYF. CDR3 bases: TGTGCCAGCAGCTTAGGGACAGTCCCCTACGAGCAGTACTTC.

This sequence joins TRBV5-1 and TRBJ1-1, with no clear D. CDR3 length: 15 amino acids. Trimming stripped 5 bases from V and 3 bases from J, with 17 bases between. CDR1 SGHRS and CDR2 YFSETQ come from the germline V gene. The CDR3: CASRSDVRRDTEAFF. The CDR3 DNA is TGCGCCAGCAGGTCCGACGTCAGGCGGGACACTGAAGCTTTCTTT.

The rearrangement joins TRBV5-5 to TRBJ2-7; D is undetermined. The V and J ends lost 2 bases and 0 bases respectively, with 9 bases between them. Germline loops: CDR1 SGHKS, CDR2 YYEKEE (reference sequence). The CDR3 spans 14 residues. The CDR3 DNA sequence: TGTGCCAGCAGCTTATCCCCCAGCTCCTACGAGCAGTACTTC. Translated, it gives CASSLSPSSYEQYF.

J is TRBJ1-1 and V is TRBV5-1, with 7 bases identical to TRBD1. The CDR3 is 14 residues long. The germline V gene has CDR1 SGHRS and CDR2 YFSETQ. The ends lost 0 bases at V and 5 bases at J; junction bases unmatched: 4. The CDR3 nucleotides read TGCGCCAGCAGCTTGGGACAGGGAGGGACTGAAGCTTTCTTT. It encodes CASSLGQGGTEAFF.

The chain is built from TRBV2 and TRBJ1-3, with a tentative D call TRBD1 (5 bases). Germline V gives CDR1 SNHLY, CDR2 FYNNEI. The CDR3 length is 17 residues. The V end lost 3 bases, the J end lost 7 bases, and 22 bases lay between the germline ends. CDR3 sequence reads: CASSDGTLHFSTNTIYF. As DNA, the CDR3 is TGTGCCAGCAGTGATGGGACGCTCCATTTCTCTACGAACACCATATATTTT.